These 12 T cell receptor beta chains were sequenced from one sample in a study of shared clonotypes between healthy human individuals. Sequencing was performed with immunoSEQ multiplex PCR; in TCRdb, only in-frame clones are kept and a portion is missing. The data hold 2 million to 2.5 million clones, with approximately 93% observed a single time. The sample was naive CD4+ T cells from PBMCs. Subset defined: CD45RA+ positively selected. The receptors come from a man aged 18 to 29 in good health. Some clones in this sample may be carry-over from other donors' samples.

This clone was detected only a few times. The chain joins TRBV2 to TRBJ1-5; 10 nucleotides line up with TRBD1. V shed 10 bases, J shed 6 bases, and the junction held 9 bases outside the gene matches. The CDR3 covers 14 residues. Germline V gene lookup returns CDR1 SNHLY and CDR2 FYNNEI. For the CDR3, the DNA is TGTGCCACCCACCGGGACAGGGGAGGTCAGCCCCAGCATTTT. Amino acids: CATHRDRGGQPQHF.

The chain combines TRBV9 with TRBJ1-1, with TRBD1 as a possible D gene (5 bases). The germline V gene has CDR1 SGDLS and CDR2 YYNGEE. V was trimmed by 3 bases and J by 5 bases, leaving 23 bases between them. This CDR3 is built from 17 residues. CDR3 sequence reads: CASSGRSGTLGGTEAFF. CDR3 DNA sequence: TGTGCCAGCAGCGGGCGGTCCGGGACCCTGGGAGGAACTGAAGCTTTCTTT.

The V gene is TRBV7-9, the J gene TRBJ1-2; D may be TRBD1 (5 bases). This CDR3 has 12 amino acids. Germline CDR1 reads SEHNR; CDR2 reads FQNEAQ (reference sequence). Deletions cut 5 bases from V and 5 bases from J, with 9 bases between. The CDR3 sequence: CASSQGEYGYTF. The CDR3 bases are TGTGCCAGCAGCCAAGGGGAGTATGGCTACACCTTC.

This sequence joins TRBV19 and TRBJ1-1; D is unresolved. This CDR3 contains 14 residues. Looked up from germline, CDR1 is LNHDA and CDR2 is SQIVND (reference sequence). Trimming took 4 bases from V and 4 from J, leaving 13 bases between them. CDR3 in amino acids: CASSTAPISTEAFF. CDR3 nucleotides: TGTGCCAGTAGTACCGCGCCCATTAGCACTGAAGCTTTCTTT.

J is TRBJ1-2 and V is TRBV7-9; TRBD1 agrees at 7 bases. The J segment lost 2 bases and the V segment lost 4 bases, leaving 7 bases of the junction unmatched. The CDR3 has 15 residues. Germline lookup yields CDR1 SEHNR and CDR2 FQNEAQ (reference sequence). The CDR3 DNA reads TGTGCCAGCAGCTCACCCGGGACAGCCAACTATGGCTACACCTTC. Translation gives CASSSPGTANYGYTF.

The chain uses TRBV30 and TRBJ2-7; 8 bases align to TRBD1. This CDR3 has 13 amino acids. J lost 3 bases, V lost 6 bases, and 7 bases had no gene match. Looked up from germline, CDR1 is GTSNPN and CDR2 is SVGIG (reference sequence). CDR3 region: CACAGGLLYEQYF. DNA for the CDR3: TGTGCCTGTGCAGGGGGCTTGCTCTACGAGCAGTACTTC.

The chain couples TRBV19 to TRBJ2-1; 10 bases are shared with TRBD1. Per the germline V gene, CDR1 is LNHDA and CDR2 is SQIVND (reference sequence). The V gene end was trimmed by 6 bases and the J gene end by 4 bases; junction bases not matched to a gene: 6. The CDR3 runs to 15 residues. The CDR3 DNA reads as TGTGCCAGTAGAAAACGGGACAGGGGTTACAATGAGCAGTTCTTC. It encodes CASRKRDRGYNEQFF.

V is TRBV10-3 and J is TRBJ2-5; possibly TRBD1 for D (6 bases). This CDR3 is 13 amino acids long. Trimming removed 7 bases at V and 0 bases at J, with 9 bases between. CDR1 and CDR2 (germline): ENHRY, SYGVKD. The CDR3 loop reads CAIKGEYQETQYF. The CDR3 nucleotides read TGTGCCATCAAGGGGGAGTACCAAGAGACCCAGTACTTC.

The V and J genes are TRBV15 and TRBJ2-1; unclear D gene. This CDR3 has 11 amino acids. Germline V gene lookup returns CDR1 LNHNV and CDR2 YYDKDF (reference sequence). V was shortened by 3 bases and J by 6 bases, with 3 bases between the two germline ends. The CDR3, as DNA: TGTGCCACCAGCAGGTTCAATGAGCAGTTCTTC. This translates into CATSRFNEQFF.

Note on this clone: The identical CDR3 is also encoded by other nucleotide sequences in the sample. This sequence joins TRBV11-3 and TRBJ2-3; D gene unclear. Trimming pared 1 base from V and 1 base from J, leaving 6 bases between. The CDR3 has 14 amino acids. Germline V gene sequence: CDR1 SGHNT, CDR2 YENEEA. The CDR3 DNA reads as TGTGCCAGCAGCTTAGGGGGTCGCACAGATACGCAGTATTTT. This codes for CASSLGGRTDTQYF. Complete variable domain (other parts from reference TRBV11-3 and TRBJ2-3): EAGVVQSPRYKIIEKKQPVAFWCNPISGHNTLYWYLQNLGQGPELLIRYENEEAVDDSQLPKDRFSAERLKGVDSTLKIQPAELGDSAVYLCASSLGGRTDTQYFGPGTRLTVL.

The genes are TRBV9 and TRBJ1-2; D not resolved. The V and J ends lost 4 bases and 1 base respectively, with 11 bases between them. There are 14 residues in the CDR3. Germline CDR1 is SGDLS and CDR2 is YYNGEE. The CDR3 coding sequence is TGTGCCAGCAGCCCGAGGCTCAGTAACTATGGCTACACCTTC. Translating it yields CASSPRLSNYGYTF.

This clone was counted once. The CDR3 protein is CASSLETARNEQFF. The CDR3 coding sequence is TGTGCCAGCAGCTTAGAAACAGCACGGAATGAGCAGTTCTTC. The chain links TRBV7-9 to TRBJ2-1; D is undetermined. This CDR3 has 14 amino acids. The germline V and J ends were trimmed by 1 base and 7 bases, with 11 bases remaining between them. In germline, CDR1 is SEHNR, CDR2 FQNEAQ (reference sequence).